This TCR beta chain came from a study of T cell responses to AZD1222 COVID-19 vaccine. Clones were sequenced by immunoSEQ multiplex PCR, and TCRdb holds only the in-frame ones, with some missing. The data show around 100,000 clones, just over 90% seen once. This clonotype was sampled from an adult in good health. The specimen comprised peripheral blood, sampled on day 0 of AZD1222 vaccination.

CDR3 sequence reads: CASSFNRAGELFF. As DNA, the CDR3 is TGTGCCAGCAGCTTCAACAGGGCCGGGGAGCTGTTTTTT. The rearrangement uses TRBV11-3 and TRBJ2-2, with D tentatively TRBD1 (6 bases). The ends were cut back, 3 bases at V and 6 bases at J, with 8 bases in the middle. CDR1 SGHNT and CDR2 YENEEA come from the germline V gene. CDR3 length: 13 amino acids.